This is a list of T cell receptor beta chains from one sample in a study of blood T cell repertoires in COVID-19. Clones were read by immunoSEQ multiplex PCR, and TCRdb kept only the in-frame ones, dropping some. The repertoire consists of roughly 120,000 clones, with around nine tenths occurring once and the leading ten covering 1.5% to 2%. Sequenced sample: peripheral blood. Every receptor here comes from a human donor with active COVID-19. The donor label of this sample is uncertain. CDR3s include the opening cysteine and the closing phenylalanine or tryptophan. Each record gives: J gene, V gene, clone size, D gene, CDR3 protein, CDR3 DNA. The D gene is left open where the match is weak. Clone size, where shown, is once, few, many, or a class for clones that have expanded.

J: TRBJ2-2
V: TRBV7-9
size: .
D: .
CDR3: CASTRGAAGELFF
DNA: TGTGCCAGCACCCGCGGGGCGGCCGGGGAGCTGTTTTTT

J: TRBJ1-6
V: TRBV6-1
size: once
D: .
CDR3: CASSDQGIGISPLHF
DNA: TGTGCCAGCAGTGATCAGGGTATAGGAATCTCACCCCTCCACTTT

J: TRBJ2-5
V: TRBV7-9
size: .
D: TRBD1
CDR3: CASSFPLQIGGRGSETQYF
DNA: TGTGCCAGCAGCTTCCCCCTTCAGATAGGGGGCCGTGGGTCAGAGACCCAGTACTTC

J: TRBJ1-3
V: TRBV6-6
size: once
D: .
CDR3: CASSYSGPGNTIYF
DNA: TGTGCCAGCAGTTACTCTGGCCCTGGAAACACCATATATTTT

J: TRBJ2-2
V: TRBV2
size: .
D: TRBD1
CDR3: CASTGQGWPGELFF
DNA: TGTGCCAGCACCGGACAGGGGTGGCCCGGGGAGCTGTTTTTT

J: TRBJ2-2
V: TRBV11-2
size: .
D: .
CDR3: CASSFIGELFF
DNA: TGTGCCAGCAGCTTTATCGGGGAGCTGTTTTTT

J: TRBJ2-3
V: TRBV10-1
size: .
D: TRBD2
CDR3: CASSEGGGGPTDTQYF
DNA: TGCGCCAGCAGTGAGGGGGGGGGAGGCCCCACAGATACGCAGTATTTT

J: TRBJ1-2
V: TRBV4-3
size: .
D: .
CDR3: CASSQDPRGRGYTF
DNA: TGCGCCAGCAGCCAAGATCCCCGGGGTAGGGGCTACACCTTC

J: TRBJ1-3
V: TRBV18
size: few
D: TRBD1
CDR3: CASSPRDRLEDTIYF
DNA: TGTGCCAGCTCACCTCGGGACAGGTTGGAAGACACCATATATTTT

J: TRBJ2-2
V: TRBV24-1
size: .
D: TRBD1
CDR3: CATRGTGDTGELFF
DNA: TGTGCCACCAGGGGGACAGGGGACACCGGGGAGCTGTTTTTT

J: TRBJ1-5
V: TRBV19
size: once
D: .
CDR3: CASSTPGLGNQPQHF
DNA: TGTGCCAGTAGTACGCCGGGGTTGGGCAATCAGCCCCAGCATTTT

J: TRBJ1-2
V: TRBV7-9
size: .
D: .
CDR3: CASSPLQALNYGYTF
DNA: TGTGCCAGCAGCCCTCTACAGGCGCTTAACTATGGCTACACCTTC

J: TRBJ1-1
V: TRBV5-1
size: .
D: .
CDR3: CASSLGAARGTEAFF
DNA: TGCGCCAGCAGCTTGGGGGCAGCAAGGGGAACTGAAGCTTTCTTT

J: TRBJ2-7
V: TRBV4-1
size: .
D: .
CDR3: CASSQDRGAEQYF
DNA: TGCGCCAGCAGCCAAGATCGTGGAGCCGAGCAGTACTTC

J: TRBJ2-7
V: TRBV29-1
size: .
D: TRBD1
CDR3: CSVRRSTGVEQYF
DNA: TGCAGCGTCCGGCGGTCTACAGGGGTCGAGCAGTACTTC

J: TRBJ2-1
V: TRBV3-1/TRBV3-2
size: .
D: .
CDR3: CASSQGRDMNEQFF
DNA: TGTGCCAGCAGCCAAGGCAGGGATATGAATGAGCAGTTCTTC

J: TRBJ2-1
V: TRBV18
size: .
D: .
CDR3: CASSRQENEQFF
DNA: TGTGCCAGCTCGCGACAGGAAAATGAGCAGTTCTTC

J: TRBJ2-7
V: TRBV4-3
size: .
D: .
CDR3: CASSQDSGYEQYF
DNA: TGCGCCAGCAGCCAAGATAGCGGCTACGAGCAGTACTTC

J: TRBJ1-3
V: TRBV9
size: .
D: .
CDR3: CASSAGTPTYSGNTIYF
DNA: TGTGCCAGCAGCGCCGGGACACCAACCTACTCTGGAAACACCATATATTTT

J: TRBJ2-7
V: TRBV6-6
size: .
D: .
CDR3: CASSDSGSYEQYF
DNA: TGTGCCAGCAGCGACAGTGGGTCCTACGAGCAGTACTTC

J: TRBJ2-1
V: TRBV6-2/TRBV6-3
size: .
D: TRBD1
CDR3: CASSYSLDRGSNEQFF
DNA: TGTGCCAGCAGTTACTCTTTGGACAGGGGGTCGAATGAGCAGTTCTTC

J: TRBJ1-1
V: TRBV7-9
size: .
D: .
CDR3: CASSLATREAFF
DNA: TGTGCCAGCAGCTTAGCGACACGTGAAGCTTTCTTT

J: TRBJ1-2
V: TRBV18
size: .
D: .
CDR3: CASSPGMGAADYGYTF
DNA: TGTGCCAGCTCACCAGGAATGGGGGCGGCAGACTATGGCTACACCTTC

J: TRBJ2-7
V: TRBV15
size: .
D: .
CDR3: CATSRDRTPGYEQYF
DNA: TGTGCCACCAGCAGGGATCGGACACCGGGCTACGAGCAGTACTTC

J: TRBJ2-7
V: TRBV27
size: .
D: TRBD1
CDR3: CASSPSTGVRPHEQYF
DNA: TGTGCCAGCAGTCCCTCGACAGGGGTCCGTCCCCACGAGCAGTACTTC

J: TRBJ2-5
V: TRBV5-1
size: .
D: TRBD1
CDR3: CASSTQPGHAGGVTQYF
DNA: TGCGCCAGCAGCACCCAGCCGGGCCACGCAGGGGGTGTGACCCAGTACTTC

J: TRBJ2-7
V: TRBV19
size: .
D: TRBD1
CDR3: CASSLPGTGSYEQYF
DNA: TGTGCCAGTAGCTTACCCGGGACAGGTTCCTACGAGCAGTACTTC

J: TRBJ2-2
V: TRBV4-3
size: .
D: .
CDR3: CASSQLLAGPTGELFF
DNA: TGCGCCAGCAGCCAACTCTTGGCGGGACCCACCGGGGAGCTGTTTTTT

J: TRBJ2-2
V: TRBV28
size: .
D: TRBD1
CDR3: CASSLSGTGATGELFF
DNA: TGTGCCAGCAGTTTATCGGGGACAGGGGCCACCGGGGAGCTGTTTTTT

J: TRBJ2-7
V: TRBV7-2
size: .
D: TRBD1
CDR3: CASSLVGTGVTYEQYF
DNA: TGTGCCAGCAGCTTAGTGGGGACAGGAGTTACCTACGAGCAGTACTTC

J: TRBJ2-1
V: TRBV2
size: few
D: .
CDR3: CASRAETGNEQFF
DNA: TGTGCCAGCAGGGCCGAGACGGGGAATGAGCAGTTCTTC

J: TRBJ2-1
V: TRBV14
size: .
D: TRBD2
CDR3: CASSQLSGGYNEQFF
DNA: TGTGCCAGCAGCCAATTAAGCGGGGGGTACAATGAGCAGTTCTTC

J: TRBJ2-1
V: TRBV6-2/TRBV6-3
size: .
D: .
CDR3: CASSLGLVNEQFF
DNA: TGTGCCAGCAGTTTGGGACTTGTCAATGAGCAGTTCTTC